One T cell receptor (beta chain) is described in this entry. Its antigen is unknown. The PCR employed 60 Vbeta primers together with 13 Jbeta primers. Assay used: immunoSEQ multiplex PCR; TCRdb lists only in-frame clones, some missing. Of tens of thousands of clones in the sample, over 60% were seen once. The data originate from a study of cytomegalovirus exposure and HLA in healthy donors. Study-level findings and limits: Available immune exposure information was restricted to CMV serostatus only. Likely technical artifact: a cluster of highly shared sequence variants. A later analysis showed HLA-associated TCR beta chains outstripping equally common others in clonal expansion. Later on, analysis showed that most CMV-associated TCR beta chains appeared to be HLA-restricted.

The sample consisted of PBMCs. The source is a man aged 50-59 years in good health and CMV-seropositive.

This CDR3 is CASSQQPSGTSYEQYF. In DNA form, the CDR3 reads TGCGCCAGCAGCCAACAGCCTAGCGGAACCTCCTACGAGCAGTACTTC. The chain links TRBV4-1 to TRBJ2-7; the match to TRBD2 covers 7 bases. Germline assignment: CDR1 MGHRA and CDR2 YSYEKL. The CDR3 has 16 residues. The V and J ends lost 2 bases and 0 bases, in that order; junction bases with no gene match: 7.